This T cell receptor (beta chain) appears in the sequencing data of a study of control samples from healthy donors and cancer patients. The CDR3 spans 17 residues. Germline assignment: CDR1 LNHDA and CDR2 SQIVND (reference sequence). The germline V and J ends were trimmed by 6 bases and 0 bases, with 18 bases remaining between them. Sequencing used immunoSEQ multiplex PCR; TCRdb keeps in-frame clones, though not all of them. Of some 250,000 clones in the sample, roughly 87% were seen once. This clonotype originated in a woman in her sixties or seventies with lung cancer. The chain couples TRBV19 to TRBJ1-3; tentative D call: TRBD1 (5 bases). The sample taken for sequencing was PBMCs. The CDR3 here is CASRGGGDSFSGNTIYF. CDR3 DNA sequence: TGTGCCAGTAGGGGGGGAGGCGACAGCTTCTCTGGAAACACCATATATTTT.